The sequence of this TCR beta chain was determined in a study of cytomegalovirus exposure and HLA in healthy donors. Study at large: Of 398 genotyped donors, roughly 86% clustered with self-reported Caucasian donors. General study findings and limits: With later analysis, a missense DCLRE1C variant became linked to TCR beta V- and J-gene trimming. Later analysis indicated greater clonal expansion among HLA-associated TCR beta chains than among equally common other chains.

Healthy people donating bone marrow made up the donors. PCR involved 60 Vbeta and 13 Jbeta primers. Data came from immunoSEQ multiplex PCR; TCRdb stores just in-frame clones and leaves some out. The data show 150,000 to 200,000 clones, 76% seen once. Note on this clone: The antigen is not known.

Sequences were obtained from PBMCs. This TCR was sampled from a male donor in good health and CMV-seronegative.

This chain's CDR3 is CASSLTGGRTEAFF. CDR3 coding DNA: TGTGCCAGCAGTTTGACAGGGGGCCGCACTGAAGCTTTCTTT. The rearrangement uses TRBV7-3 and TRBJ1-1, with 10 bases that match TRBD1. CDR1 is SGHTA, CDR2 FQGTGA, per germline. This CDR3 has 14 amino acids. V was clipped by 6 bases and J by 4 bases; unmatched bases: 5. Full variable domain (missing parts from reference TRBV7-3 and TRBJ1-1): GAGVSQTPSNKVTEKGKYVELRCDPISGHTALYWYRQSLGQGPEFLIYFQGTGAADDSGLPNDRFFAVRPEGSVSTLKIQRTERGDSAVYLCASSLTGGRTEAFFGQGTRLTVV.